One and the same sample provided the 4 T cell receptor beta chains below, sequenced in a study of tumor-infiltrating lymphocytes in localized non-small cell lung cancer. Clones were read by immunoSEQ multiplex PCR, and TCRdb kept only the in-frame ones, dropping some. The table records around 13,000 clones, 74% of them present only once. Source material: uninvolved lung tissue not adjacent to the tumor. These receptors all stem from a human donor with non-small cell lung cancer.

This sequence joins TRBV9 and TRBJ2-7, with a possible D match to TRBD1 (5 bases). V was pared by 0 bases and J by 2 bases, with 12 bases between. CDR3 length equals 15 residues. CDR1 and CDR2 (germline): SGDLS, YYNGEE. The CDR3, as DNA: TGTGCCAGCAGCGTAGGGAAGGGGATCACCTACGAGCAGTACTTC. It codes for CASSVGKGITYEQYF.

In DNA, the CDR3 is TGTGCCTGGAGTGAGGGGTTTGGGGCCAACGTCCTGACTTTC. Protein product: CAWSEGFGANVLTF. The gene calls are TRBV30 and TRBJ2-6; tentatively, D is TRBD1 (5 bases). V dropped 1 base and J dropped 3 bases, with 7 bases sitting between them. Germline lookup yields CDR1 GTSNPN and CDR2 SVGIG (reference sequence). This CDR3 has 14 residues.

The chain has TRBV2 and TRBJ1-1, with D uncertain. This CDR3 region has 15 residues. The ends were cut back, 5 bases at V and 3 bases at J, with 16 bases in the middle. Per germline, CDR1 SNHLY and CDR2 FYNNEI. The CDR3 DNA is TGTGCCAGCAGTCCTCCGGGTCTTGAGTACACTGAAGCTTTCTTT. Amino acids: CASSPPGLEYTEAFF.

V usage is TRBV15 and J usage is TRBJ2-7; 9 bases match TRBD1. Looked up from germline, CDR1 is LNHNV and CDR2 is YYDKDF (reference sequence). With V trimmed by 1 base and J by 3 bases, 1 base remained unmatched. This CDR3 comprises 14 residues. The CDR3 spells CATSRAGQGYEQYF. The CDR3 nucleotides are TGTGCCACCAGCAGAGCGGGACAGGGCTACGAGCAGTACTTC.